This T cell receptor beta chain was obtained from a study of T cells in Graves' hyperthyroidism and ophthalmopathy. Overall study results and limits: Ophthalmopathy and stable hyperthyroidism were separated by a 13 V-J model.

The germline gives CDR1 SGHVS, CDR2 FQNEAQ. Trimming took 2 bases from V and 0 from J; bases not matched to a gene: 7. CDR3 length: 18 amino acids. Calling Graves' hyperthyroidism stable meant ophthalmopathy did not progress within 18 months. For the diagnoses, clinical symptoms, serum thyroxine and TRAb, thyroid ultrasound and orbital computed tomography were used. RNA transcripts provided the source from which TCR beta CDR3 regions were amplified. HTBI primers were used for first-round RT-PCR of the TCR CDR3. One entry per CDR3 protein, called by TCRdb with MiXCR from the multiplex PCR reads. The sample has approximately 100,000 distinct CDR3 sequences, approximately 50% seen once. The table lists this clonotype with many counts. What it binds is unknown.

The J gene is TRBJ2-6, the V gene TRBV7-8; 7 bases map to TRBD1. This receptor was identified in a man aged 40-49 years with Graves' hyperthyroidism. Sequencing input: blood. The CDR3 loop is CASSLIGTVLSGANVLTF. The CDR3 DNA is TGTGCCAGCAGCTTAATCGGGACAGTCCTCTCTGGGGCCAACGTCCTGACTTTC. The whole variable domain, filled in from reference TRBV7-8 and TRBJ2-6, reads GAGVSQSPRYKVAKRGQDVALRCDPISGHVSLFWYQQALGQGPEFLTYFQNEAQLDKSGLPSDRFFAERPEGSVSTLKIQRTQQEDSAVYLCASSLIGTVLSGANVLTFGAGSRLTVL.